What follows are 32 T cell receptor beta chains derived from one specimen sequenced in a study of T-cell reconstitution after alpha-beta-depleted transplantation in children. Using unique molecular identifiers, the investigators prepared the TCRbeta library. TCRdb reanalysed the PCR reads using MiXCR and keeps one entry per CDR3 protein. The sample yields just over 950,000 distinct CDR3 sequences, around 30% seen once. The sample here was PBMCs, mostly from graft donor cells, taken 360 days after TCRalphabeta/CD19-depleted stem cell transplant. The receptors were gathered from a boy in the first two years of life who had a stem cell transplant for SCID, so the T cells may come from the graft donor.

The chain links TRBV12-3 or TRBV12-4 to TRBJ2-2; no definite D call. Trimming stripped 2 bases from V and 6 bases from J, with 7 bases between. The CDR3 loop spans 13 amino acids. CDR3 bases: TGTGCCAGCAGTTTAAAGATTCCCGGGGAGCTGTTTTTT. Translated, it gives CASSLKIPGELFF.

This rearrangement joins TRBV25-1 to TRBJ1-1, with D hard to call. V shed 6 bases and J shed 0 bases, with 8 bases lying between them. Looked up from germline, CDR1 is MGHDK and CDR2 is SYGVNS. The CDR3 consists of 13 residues. CDR3 protein: CASSGHLNTEAFF. The CDR3 DNA reads TGTGCCAGCAGCGGTCACTTGAACACTGAAGCTTTCTTT.

This clonotype was seen a few times. The chain joins TRBV4-1 to TRBJ1-5, with D hard to call. Germline V lookup: CDR1 MGHRA, CDR2 YSYEKL. CDR3 size: 17 residues. With 0 bases removed from V and 1 base from J, the gap between germline ends came to 13 bases. The CDR3 bases are TGCGCCAGCAGCCAAGATCCCTCGGGAGGAAGCAATCAGCCCCAGCATTTT. Amino acids: CASSQDPSGGSNQPQHF.

This clonotype showed up just a few times. The V gene is TRBV6-2 or TRBV6-3, the J gene TRBJ2-7, with TRBD1 identical over 8 bases. The CDR3 contains 14 residues. V shed 6 bases and J 6 bases; nucleotides not matched to a gene: 10. Germline-derived CDR1 and CDR2 are MNHEY and SVGEGT. The CDR3 sequence is CASRPLGQGVEQYF. The CDR3 nucleotides are TGTGCCAGCAGACCCCTTGGACAGGGAGTCGAGCAGTACTTC.

The rearrangement links TRBV4-1 to TRBJ2-5; a weak D match, TRBD2 (5 bases). Trimming took 3 bases from V and 5 from J, leaving 25 bases between them. CDR3 length: 18 amino acids. Germline assignment: CDR1 MGHRA and CDR2 YSYEKL. DNA for the CDR3: TGCGCCAGCAGCCAGAGGCGATCTGCGGGCAACATCGGGGAGACCCAGTACTTC. It yields the protein CASSQRRSAGNIGETQYF.

In nucleotides, the CDR3 is TGTGCCAGCAGCCAGGATCCCGCAGCAGGGGCGAGGGCAGATACGCAGTATTTT. This gives the protein CASSQDPAAGARADTQYF. This chain connects TRBV4-2 to TRBJ2-3; D might be TRBD1 (6 bases). CDR3 size: 18 residues. The V gene's germline CDR1 is LGHNA and CDR2 YNFKEQ. The V and J ends lost 3 bases and 4 bases respectively, with 23 bases between them.

This chain connects TRBV4-3 to TRBJ1-2, with TRBD1 matching over 10 bases. From germline, CDR1 is LGHNA and CDR2 YSLEER. The CDR3 spans 17 residues. With 0 bases clipped from V and 4 bases from J, the junction kept 8 bases outside the gene matches. CDR3 region: CASSQDLGTGVSYGYTF. The CDR3 DNA follows: TGCGCCAGCAGCCAAGATTTGGGGACAGGGGTTTCCTATGGCTACACCTTC.

The chain combines TRBV4-1 with TRBJ2-1; D perhaps matches TRBD1 (6 bases). The V end was cut by 1 base, the J end by 3 bases, with 13 bases between. Germline-derived CDR1 and CDR2 are MGHRA and YSYEKL. CDR3 size: 16 residues. CDR3 sequence: CASSQVPEQGYNEQFF. CDR3 in DNA: TGCGCCAGCAGCCAAGTCCCCGAACAGGGCTACAATGAGCAGTTCTTC.

This chain joins TRBV4-2 and TRBJ2-5; 8 bases are shared with TRBD2. Per germline, CDR1 LGHNA and CDR2 YNFKEQ. The CDR3 extends over 16 amino acids. V was clipped by 0 bases and J by 5 bases; unmatched bases: 8. For the CDR3, the DNA is TGTGCCAGCAGCCAAGAAACGGGGGGGGAGGAGGAGACCCAGTACTTC. It translates to CASSQETGGEEETQYF.

This clonotype was detected only a few times. The chain has TRBV7-2 and TRBJ2-5, with D perhaps given as TRBD1 or TRBD2 (5 bases each). V lost 0 bases and J lost 2, with 13 bases in between. The V gene's germline CDR1 is SGHTA and CDR2 FQGNSA. CDR3 size: 16 residues. The chain's CDR3 is CASSLALGVIQETQYF. The CDR3 DNA is TGTGCCAGCAGCTTAGCGCTGGGGGTTATACAAGAGACCCAGTACTTC.

The chain employs TRBV5-1 and TRBJ2-3, with 10 nucleotides matching TRBD2. Germline V gene sequence: CDR1 SGHRS, CDR2 YFSETQ. After removal of 4 bases from V and 2 bases from J, the junction contained 4 bases not matched to a gene. The CDR3 contains 15 residues. The CDR3 reads CASSQAGGNTDTQYF. The DNA of the CDR3 is TGCGCCAGCAGCCAAGCGGGGGGGAACACAGATACGCAGTATTTT. Supplemented by reference TRBV5-1 and TRBJ2-3, the full variable domain reads KAGVTQTPRYLIKTRGQQVTLSCSPISGHRSVSWYQQTPGQGLQFLFEYFSETQRNKGNFPGRFSGRQFSNSRSEMNVSTLELGDSALYLCASSQAGGNTDTQYFGPGTRLTVL.

The CDR3 reads CASSSGANPLAGATIPYNEQFF. The DNA for the CDR3 is TGTGCCAGCAGCTCCGGGGCAAACCCTCTAGCGGGGGCGACGATCCCCTACAATGAGCAGTTCTTC. The chain has TRBV7-1 and TRBJ2-1, with TRBD2 identical over 10 bases. TRBV7-1 belongs to the ORF category, with a function that is uncertain. The V gene end was trimmed by 3 bases and the J gene end by 2 bases; junction bases not matched to a gene: 22. The length of the CDR3 is 22 residues.

The rearrangement joins TRBV5-5 to TRBJ1-2; D is perhaps TRBD1 (6 bases). Trimming cost V 0 bases and J 4 bases, with 10 bases left between them. The germline CDR1 and CDR2 sequences are SGHKS and YYEKEE (reference sequence). This CDR3 is built from 14 residues. CDR3: CASSLDTGAYGYTF. CDR3 in DNA: TGTGCCAGCAGCTTGGACACGGGGGCCTATGGCTACACCTTC.

The gene calls are TRBV19 and TRBJ1-2; D is unresolved. Germline assignment: CDR1 LNHDA and CDR2 SQIVND (reference sequence). V lost 3 bases and J 3 bases, leaving 14 bases between the germline ends. The CDR3 sequence is 15 residues long. In DNA form, the CDR3 reads TGTGCCAGTAGTATGGAAGGCGGGCACTACTATGGCTACACCTTC. It yields the protein CASSMEGGHYYGYTF.

This rearrangement joins TRBV5-5 to TRBJ2-4; maybe TRBD2 (7 bases). Germline assignment: CDR1 SGHKS and CDR2 YYEKEE (reference sequence). V gave up 1 base and J gave up 6 bases, with 20 bases separating them. This CDR3 contains 17 residues. CDR3 DNA: TGTGCCAGCAGCTTGAGTTCCGGGGGGCATTTAGTAAACATTCAGTACTTC. Amino acid sequence: CASSLSSGGHLVNIQYF.

This sequence joins TRBV12-3 or TRBV12-4 and TRBJ1-1; D remains ambiguous. Trimming shortened V by 3 bases and J by 2 bases, and 10 bases separated the two germline ends. This CDR3 contains 14 residues. Here the CDR3 DNA reads TGTGCCAGCAGTTTCGAAAACAAAAACACTGAAGCTTTCTTT. This sequence encodes CASSFENKNTEAFF.

The V gene is TRBV9, the J gene TRBJ2-4, with TRBD1 matching 12 bases. The V gene end was trimmed by 0 bases and the J gene end by 3 bases; junction bases not matched to a gene: 10. The CDR3 sequence is 19 residues long. CDR1 is SGDLS, CDR2 YYNGEE, per germline. The CDR3 sequence: CASSVAPGTGGKGKNIQYF. The CDR3, as DNA: TGTGCCAGCAGCGTAGCTCCCGGGACAGGGGGCAAGGGCAAAAACATTCAGTACTTC.

This rearrangement joins TRBV5-1 to TRBJ1-6; 7 bases match TRBD1. The germline gives CDR1 SGHRS, CDR2 YFSETQ. The junction had 9 bases not matched to a gene; V was cut back by 2 bases and J by 4 bases. The CDR3 contains 17 residues. CDR3 region: CASSLLPGTDYNSPLHF. The CDR3 nucleotides read TGCGCCAGCAGCTTATTACCCGGGACAGATTATAATTCACCCCTCCACTTT.

The genes are TRBV12-3 or TRBV12-4 and TRBJ2-5; TRBD2 might be the D (6 bases). The CDR3 extends over 16 amino acids. V gave up 2 bases and J gave up 6 bases, with 19 bases separating them. CDR3 coding DNA: TGTGCCAGCAGTTTAAGGGATAGCCGGAGGGTAAAGACCCAGTACTTC. This encodes CASSLRDSRRVKTQYF.

The rearrangement uses TRBV29-1 and TRBJ1-4, with TRBD1 identical over 9 bases. Per germline, CDR1 SQVTM and CDR2 ANQGSEA. The CDR3 contains 13 residues. Unmatched junction bases numbered 15, after V lost 5 bases and J lost 17 bases. CDR3 nucleotides: TGCAGCGTTCAGGACAGGGGCCTAACAATTGCATTTTTT. Amino acid sequence: CSVQDRGLTIAFF.

The chain employs TRBV4-3 and TRBJ1-4; possibly TRBD1 for D (5 bases). V lost 0 bases and J lost 5, with 13 bases in between. The CDR3 loop spans 16 amino acids. The germline CDR1 and CDR2 sequences are LGHNA and YSLEER. CDR3 sequence reads: CASSQDRKAGNEKLFF. For the CDR3, the DNA is TGCGCCAGCAGCCAAGATCGGAAGGCAGGGAATGAAAAACTGTTTTTT.

The table lists this clonotype with a few counts. The chain carries TRBV11-1 and TRBJ2-3, with 11 bases matching TRBD2. This CDR3 is built from 18 residues. The germline gives CDR1 SGHAT, CDR2 FQDESV (reference sequence). The V segment lost 5 bases and the J segment 1 base; nucleotides outside the gene matches: 11. The CDR3 DNA is TGTGCCAGCAGCCATAGCGGGGGGGGTGACCGACGCACAGATACGCAGTATTTT. It yields the protein CASSHSGGGDRRTDTQYF.

This chain connects TRBV28 to TRBJ1-5, with D possibly being TRBD1 (6 bases). Trimming removed 2 bases from V and 6 bases from J, with 11 bases in between. Germline assignment: CDR1 MDHEN and CDR2 SYDVKM. The CDR3 is made up of 14 amino acids. CDR3 in DNA: TGTGCCAGCAGTTTAGGGGGCCAGACTCAGCCCCAGCATTTT. This sequence encodes CASSLGGQTQPQHF.

The genes are TRBV5-5 and TRBJ2-1, with D perhaps given as TRBD1 or TRBD2 (5 bases each). Trimming stripped 7 bases from V and 7 bases from J, with 15 bases between. CDR3 length: 13 residues. Looked up from germline, CDR1 is SGHKS and CDR2 is YYEKEE (reference sequence). Here the CDR3 DNA reads TGTGCCAGCGAGGGGTCTCCTGCAAATGAGCAGTTCTTC. Protein product: CASEGSPANEQFF.

This clonotype appeared a few times. This sequence joins TRBV11-2 and TRBJ2-3; D ambiguous. The germline gives CDR1 SGHAT, CDR2 FQNNGV. Trimming took 1 base from V and 10 from J, leaving 6 bases between them. CDR3 length: 11 residues. CDR3 nucleotides: TGTGCCAGCAGCTTAGCCCCAGCGCAGTATTTT. Its protein product is CASSLAPAQYF.

This clonotype was observed a handful of times. The J gene is TRBJ1-1, the V gene TRBV20-1, with D tentatively TRBD1 (5 bases). The CDR3 is 14 amino acids. V lost 5 bases and J 1 base, leaving 14 bases between the germline ends. The germline gives CDR1 DFQATT, CDR2 SNEGSKA (reference sequence). CDR3 protein: CSARGIQGNTEAFF. In nucleotides, the CDR3 is TGCAGTGCTCGAGGGATCCAGGGGAACACTGAAGCTTTCTTT.

The V gene is TRBV10-3, the J gene TRBJ2-2; possibly TRBD1 or TRBD2 for D (5 bases each). The CDR3 covers 13 residues. Germline V gives CDR1 ENHRY, CDR2 SYGVKD. Trimming took off 5 bases at V and 4 bases at J, with 8 bases between the two ends. CDR3 region: CAISTGGTGELFF. CDR3 nucleotide sequence: TGTGCCATCAGTACAGGAGGCACCGGGGAGCTGTTTTTT.

This clonotype was counted a few times. The chain joins TRBV5-5 to TRBJ2-6; 7 bases line up with TRBD1. V shed 2 bases, J shed 2 bases, and the junction held 1 base outside the gene matches. Looked up from germline, CDR1 is SGHKS and CDR2 is YYEKEE (reference sequence). The CDR3 contains 15 residues. The CDR3 loop is CASSLQGTGANVLTF. The CDR3, as DNA: TGTGCCAGCAGCTTACAGGGGACTGGGGCCAACGTCCTGACTTTC.

Comments on this clonotype: Its ends do not fully match the called genes, so a read error is possible. The chain has TRBV2 and TRBJ1-2; 9 bases agree with TRBD1. The CDR3 sequence is 16 residues long. Germline V gene sequence: CDR1 SNHLY, CDR2 FYNNEI. The CDR3 bases are TGTGCCAGCAGAGAAGGACAGGGGCTATTAAACTATGGCTACACCTTC. Encoded protein: CASREGQGLLNYGYTF.

This clonotype turned up a few times. The chain recombines TRBV5-1 with TRBJ2-3, with D tentatively TRBD1 (5 bases). The V end lost 0 bases, the J end lost 3 bases, and 11 bases lay between the germline ends. Germline lookup yields CDR1 SGHRS and CDR2 YFSETQ. The length of the CDR3 is 15 residues. The CDR3 DNA reads TGCGCCAGCAGCTTGGAAGGGGTTCGGACAGATACGCAGTATTTT. Its translation: CASSLEGVRTDTQYF.

This clonotype was seen ten or more times. The rearrangement links TRBV9 to TRBJ1-6; D is possibly TRBD1 (5 bases). This CDR3 has 13 residues. The V end was cut by 3 bases, the J end by 10 bases, with 11 bases between. Germline loops: CDR1 SGDLS, CDR2 YYNGEE. The CDR3 DNA sequence: TGTGCCAGCAGCGCGGGGGTGTTCTCACCCCTCCACTTT. Translating gives CASSAGVFSPLHF.

The chain joins TRBV4-1 to TRBJ2-2; tentative D call: TRBD2 (6 bases). The V end was cut by 0 bases, the J end by 1 base, with 9 bases between. The CDR3 covers 16 residues. CDR1 is MGHRA and CDR2 is YSYEKL in the germline V gene. CDR3 sequence (DNA): TGCGCCAGCAGCCAAGAAAGGGGACTGAACACCGGGGAGCTGTTTTTT. Translation: CASSQERGLNTGELFF.